These 23 T cell receptor beta chains share one sample of origin, sequenced in a study of neurological immune-mediated disorders (dated by TCRdb to between 2018 and 2021). The library was prepared using 5' RACE. TCRdb records Illumina HiSeq 2500 as the sequencer. TCRdb's own reprocessing of the public reads used fastp at Q25 and MiXCR and kept productive beta chains. Every distinct CDR3 protein forms one entry, paired with its most common genes and DNA. Counted in this sample were around 97,000 distinct CDR3 sequences; 11% of them appeared once. The ten largest clonotypes hold around 3.3% of the sample. What this sample's time point label stands for: longitudinal time-point 3. The sample was PBMCs. The source of these receptors is a female donor with HTLV-1-associated myelopathy (HAM/TSP).

Note on this clonotype: This sequence may be a read error, since a much larger clone differs from it by one base. The chain links TRBV7-2 to TRBJ2-2; D ambiguous. Germline loops: CDR1 SGHTA, CDR2 FQGNSA. This CDR3 has 12 residues. Written as DNA, the CDR3 is TGTGTCAGCAGCCCGGATACCGGGGAGCTGTTTTTT. This codes for CVSSPDTGELFF.

This clonotype has only a few counts. The chain has TRBV27 and TRBJ2-2; tentative D call: TRBD2 (6 bases). The V and J ends lost 8 bases and 4 bases respectively, with 20 bases between them. CDR1 MNHEY and CDR2 SMNVEV come from the germline V gene (reference sequence). The CDR3 is made up of 16 amino acids. CDR3 residues: CASARTGLAITGELFF. The CDR3 coding sequence is TGTGCCAGCGCAAGAACGGGACTGGCGATCACCGGGGAGCTGTTTTTT.

This clonotype came up many times. The CDR3 DNA is TGTGCCAGCAGCCCGTGGGCGGGGGGCACAGATACGCAGTATTTT. Protein sequence: CASSPWAGGTDTQYF. The chain joins TRBV7-2 to TRBJ2-3, with TRBD2 matching 7 bases. V dropped 5 bases and J dropped 1; count of bases not matched to a gene: 6. The CDR3 has 15 residues. Germline CDR1 reads SGHTA; CDR2 reads FQGNSA.

This clonotype is a singleton in its sample. A read error may be the cause here, since a much bigger clone is one base away. The chain links TRBV5-1 to TRBJ2-2; no definite D call. CDR3 length equals 12 residues. Trimming stripped 4 bases from V and 5 bases from J, with 6 bases between. CDR1 SGHRS and CDR2 YFSETQ come from the germline V gene. In DNA form, the CDR3 reads TGCGCCAGCAGCATGGAGACCGGGGAGCTGTTTTTT. Its protein is CASSMETGELFF.

Ten or more counts support this clonotype. The chain employs TRBV29-1 and TRBJ1-2; unclear D gene. Trimming shortened V by 4 bases and J by 0 bases, and 15 bases separated the two germline ends. This CDR3 has 15 amino acids. CDR1 SQVTM and CDR2 ANQGSEA come from the germline V gene. The CDR3 loop reads CSVVPGSLANYGYTF. CDR3 DNA: TGCAGCGTTGTTCCAGGTTCTTTAGCTAACTATGGCTACACCTTC.

This CDR3 is CSVETGQRFYNEQFF. Here the CDR3 DNA reads TGCAGCGTGGAGACCGGACAGCGTTTCTACAATGAGCAGTTCTTC. The rearrangement links TRBV29-1 to TRBJ2-1, with D possibly matching TRBD1 (6 bases). V shed 6 bases and J shed 3 bases, with 18 bases lying between them. The CDR3 is 15 amino acids. CDR1 SQVTM and CDR2 ANQGSEA come from the germline V gene.

This clonotype was seen many times. The chain has TRBV5-1 and TRBJ2-2; D call uncertain. The length of the CDR3 is 14 residues. The V end was cut by 1 base, the J end by 3 bases, with 7 bases between. Germline-derived CDR1 and CDR2 are SGHRS and YFSETQ. The chain's CDR3 is CASSLFLDTGELFF. The CDR3, as DNA: TGCGCCAGCAGCTTGTTCTTAGACACCGGGGAGCTGTTTTTT.

This clonotype occurred many times. This chain connects TRBV20-1 to TRBJ2-5, with 8 bases lining up with TRBD1. Germline CDR1 reads DFQATT; CDR2 reads SNEGSKA (reference sequence). V trimming: 5 bases; J trimming: 5 bases; junction bases outside the gene matches: 7. This CDR3 comprises 13 residues. CDR3 in amino acids: CSAEDRVGETQYF. Written as DNA, the CDR3 is TGCAGTGCTGAGGACAGGGTCGGGGAGACCCAGTACTTC.

This clonotype was seen at least ten times. The rearrangement links TRBV28 to TRBJ2-7; 10 nucleotides agree with TRBD1. The CDR3 totals 15 residues. Germline-derived CDR1 and CDR2 are MDHEN and SYDVKM. The V gene end was trimmed by 7 bases and the J gene end by 7 bases; junction bases not matched to a gene: 13. The CDR3 coding sequence is TGTGCCAGCAACCCCATCGGGACAGGGGTCCCTGAGCAGTACTTC. Encoded protein: CASNPIGTGVPEQYF.

This clonotype was detected many times. V and J are TRBV6-6 and TRBJ2-2, with D tentatively TRBD2 (5 bases). The CDR3 is made up of 14 amino acids. V was cut by 6 bases and J by 2 bases, with 10 bases left in between. Germline V CDR1 and CDR2: MNHNY, SVGAGI (reference sequence). In DNA form, the CDR3 reads TGTGCCAGCAGACCGGGATTCAACACCGGGGAGCTGTTTTTT. This translates into CASRPGFNTGELFF.

This clonotype was detected ten times or more. This chain joins TRBV2 and TRBJ2-3; D is unresolved. Germline CDR1 and CDR2: SNHLY and FYNNEI. V shed 6 bases and J shed 1 base, with 11 bases lying between them. The CDR3 has 14 amino acids. CDR3 region: CASSGRGGTDTQYF. In DNA form, the CDR3 reads TGTGCCAGCAGCGGCCGCGGTGGCACAGATACGCAGTATTTT.

Only one count was recorded for this clonotype. The chain employs TRBV12-3 or TRBV12-4 and TRBJ2-7; D might be TRBD2 (5 bases). This CDR3 has 17 residues. Trimming shortened V by 2 bases and J by 0 bases, and 17 bases separated the two germline ends. The CDR3 sequence is CASSLRSGRAYSYEQYF. Written as DNA, the CDR3 is TGTGCCAGCAGTTTAAGGAGCGGCAGAGCCTACTCCTACGAGCAGTACTTC.

This clonotype was observed at least ten times. V gene TRBV11-2 combines with J gene TRBJ2-5; D uncertain. The V end was cut by 5 bases, the J end by 2 bases, with 9 bases between. Germline assignment: CDR1 SGHAT and CDR2 FQNNGV. This CDR3 is built from 13 residues. CDR3 in DNA: TGTGCCAGCAGCCCTTCCCCGCAAGAGACCCAGTACTTC. Translated, it gives CASSPSPQETQYF.

This clonotype was seen ten or more times. The gene calls are TRBV5-1 and TRBJ2-3; 14 bases are a match to TRBD2. The CDR3 totals 18 residues. Germline lookup yields CDR1 SGHRS and CDR2 YFSETQ. The V segment lost 3 bases and the J segment 2 bases; nucleotides outside the gene matches: 8. CDR3 region: CASSSGLAGGPLTDTQYF. CDR3 DNA: TGCGCCAGCAGCTCCGGACTAGCGGGGGGTCCCCTCACAGATACGCAGTATTTT.

This clonotype was observed many times. The chain has TRBV10-2 and TRBJ1-1; D gene uncertain. Germline V gene lookup returns CDR1 WSHSY and CDR2 SAAADI. V lost 4 bases, J lost 4 bases, and 10 bases lay in between. The CDR3 is 13 residues long. The CDR3 coding sequence is TGCGCCAGCAGTGGAAGGGCTAGCACTGAAGCTTTCTTT. Translated, it gives CASSGRASTEAFF.

This clonotype has ten or more counts. V and J are TRBV10-3 and TRBJ2-5, with D tentatively TRBD1 (5 bases). There are 13 residues in the CDR3. Trimming pared 2 bases from V and 1 base from J, leaving 5 bases between. CDR1 and CDR2 (germline): ENHRY, SYGVKD. Here the CDR3 reads CAISEDSQETQYF. The CDR3, as DNA: TGTGCCATCAGTGAGGACAGCCAAGAGACCCAGTACTTC.

In its sample, this clonotype was seen many times. The CDR3 DNA sequence: TGTGCCAGCAGCCCCTACGGGGCGGACTCATGGGTGACCCAGTACTTC. This codes for CASSPYGADSWVTQYF. The chain carries TRBV11-2 and TRBJ2-5; D may be TRBD1 or TRBD2 (5 bases each). CDR1 and CDR2 (germline): SGHAT, FQNNGV. The V and J ends lost 5 bases and 7 bases respectively, with 23 bases between them. The CDR3 runs 16 residues.

This clonotype occurred many times. This chain joins TRBV5-1 and TRBJ1-1; D call uncertain. The CDR3 is 12 amino acids. Germline CDR1 SGHRS, CDR2 YFSETQ. V lost 4 bases and J 1 base, leaving 5 bases between the germline ends. The CDR3 sequence is CASSDENTEAFF. As DNA, the CDR3 is TGCGCCAGCAGCGACGAGAACACTGAAGCTTTCTTT.

This clonotype showed up just a few times. The rearrangement uses TRBV5-1 and TRBJ2-6; the D is unclear. CDR3 length: 16 amino acids. V was pared by 3 bases and J by 0 bases, with 10 bases between. Germline V CDR1 and CDR2: SGHRS, YFSETQ. The CDR3 region has the DNA TGCGCCAGCAGCTACAGTCAAAGCTCTGGGGCCAACGTCCTGACTTTC. Protein sequence: CASSYSQSSGANVLTF.

This clonotype was picked up many times. The CDR3 sequence is CASSSRQGSETQYF. The CDR3 bases are TGTGCCAGCAGTTCGCGCCAGGGGAGCGAGACCCAGTACTTC. V is TRBV2 and J is TRBJ2-5; D may be TRBD1 (6 bases). Trimming took off 5 bases at V and 5 bases at J, with 15 bases between the two ends. CDR1 and CDR2 (germline): SNHLY, FYNNEI. This CDR3 has 14 amino acids.

This clonotype was counted many times. One base away lies a much larger clone, so this may be a sequencing read error. The rearrangement uses TRBV5-6 and TRBJ2-7; no reliable D call. Germline loops: CDR1 SGHDT, CDR2 YYEEEE. The CDR3 runs 14 residues. V was clipped by 0 bases and J by 2 bases, with 9 bases between them. The CDR3 DNA reads TGTGCCAGCAGCTTGGAGGTAACCCCCTACGAGCAGTACTTC. Residues: CASSLEVTPYEQYF.

As regards this clonotype: A much larger clone lies a single base off, so this may be a read error. The rearrangement uses TRBV5-1 and TRBJ2-7, with 7 bases aligning to TRBD2. The CDR3 runs to 14 residues. Germline loops: CDR1 SGHRS, CDR2 YFSETQ. In nucleotides, the CDR3 is TGCGCCAGCGGCTTGCCTAGCGGCCCCTACGAGCAGTACTTC. As protein: CASGLPSGPYEQYF. Full variable domain (outside the CDR3, taken from reference TRBV5-1 and TRBJ2-7): KAGVTQTPRYLIKTRGQQVTLSCSPISGHRSVSWYQQTPGQGLQFLFEYFSETQRNKGNFPGRFSGRQFSNSRSEMNVSTLELGDSALYLCASGLPSGPYEQYFGPGTRLTVT.

In this sample, this clonotype turned up many times. This rearrangement joins TRBV28 to TRBJ2-7; TRBD1 might be the D (5 bases). The V gene's germline CDR1 is MDHEN and CDR2 SYDVKM. V gave up 6 bases and J gave up 4 bases, with 7 bases separating them. The CDR3 has 11 residues. DNA of the CDR3: TGTGCCAGCAGAGCAGGGTACGAGCAGTACTTC. Translated: CASRAGYEQYF.